The 29 T cell receptor beta chains below were found in one sample sequenced in a study of human T cells and chemical hapten exposure. TCRdb reprocessed the RACE reads with MiXCR, giving one entry per CDR3 protein. The sample contains about 190,000 distinct CDR3 sequences, around 25% of which appear only once. Documented time point: patch test 3, about 24 weeks after DPC sensitization. Treatment reported: therapeutic diphenylcyclopropenone sensitization with weekly scalp DPC. The sequencing here drew on whole blood, taken in connection with sensitization to the hapten diphenylcyclopropenone (DPC). Source of these receptors: a woman in her forties with alopecia areata. Some clones in this sample may be carry-over from other donors' samples.

The chain has TRBV4-3 and TRBJ2-1; tentatively, D is TRBD1 (5 bases). V lost 3 bases, J lost 6 bases, and 9 bases lay in between. CDR1 and CDR2 from the germline V gene are LGHNA and YSLEER. The CDR3 totals 13 residues. CDR3 in amino acids: CASSHETGNEQFF. The DNA of the CDR3 is TGCGCCAGCAGCCACGAAACAGGCAATGAGCAGTTCTTC.

Only a few counts were recorded for this clonotype. The gene calls are TRBV24-1 and TRBJ1-5; no definite D call. CDR1 and CDR2 from the germline V gene are KGHDR and SFDVKD. CDR3 size: 14 residues. V dropped 4 bases and J dropped 5 bases, with 11 bases sitting between them. The CDR3 loop reads CATSDVAAYQPQHF. CDR3 coding DNA: TGTGCCACCAGTGACGTGGCAGCCTATCAGCCCCAGCATTTT.

This clonotype was picked up a small number of times. The chain has TRBV7-9 and TRBJ2-3; 8 positions agree with TRBD1. V lost 3 bases, J lost 1 base, and 3 bases stayed unmatched. The CDR3 has 15 amino acids. The germline V gene has CDR1 SEHNR and CDR2 FQNEAQ (reference sequence). CDR3 DNA: TGTGCCAGCAGCTTGATGACAGGGGGCACAGATACGCAGTATTTT. The encoded protein is CASSLMTGGTDTQYF.

This clonotype was observed a few times. The chain employs TRBV5-5 and TRBJ1-2, with 7 bases that match TRBD1. The germline gives CDR1 SGHKS, CDR2 YYEKEE (reference sequence). V gave up 7 bases and J gave up 4 bases; unmatched junction bases: 10. The CDR3 totals 14 residues. CDR3 region: CASGDSWTGYGYTF. In DNA, the CDR3 is TGTGCCAGCGGCGACTCGTGGACAGGCTATGGCTACACCTTC.

The rearrangement joins TRBV28 to TRBJ1-1; 11 nucleotides align to TRBD1. Germline assignment: CDR1 MDHEN and CDR2 SYDVKM. V shed 5 bases and J 11 bases; nucleotides not matched to a gene: 7. This CDR3 has 13 residues. CDR3 protein: CASSEDRGHQAFF. CDR3 nucleotides: TGTGCCAGCAGTGAGGACAGGGGGCATCAGGCTTTCTTT.

The chain links TRBV29-1 to TRBJ2-2; 11 bases match TRBD2. Germline loops: CDR1 SQVTM, CDR2 ANQGSEA. The CDR3 consists of 17 residues. Trimming took 6 bases from V and 0 from J; bases not matched to a gene: 9. CDR3: CSVGGRLAGTNTGELFF. CDR3 DNA sequence: TGCAGCGTGGGGGGGCGACTAGCGGGAACGAACACCGGGGAGCTGTTTTTT.

The J gene is TRBJ2-1, the V gene TRBV20-1, with D perhaps TRBD2 (6 bases). The CDR3 sequence is 14 residues long. V shed 4 bases and J shed 6 bases, with 16 bases lying between them. CDR1 DFQATT and CDR2 SNEGSKA come from the germline V gene (reference sequence). For the CDR3, the DNA is TGCAGTGCTAATGCGGGATCCTCCCCCAATGAGCAGTTCTTC. Amino acid sequence: CSANAGSSPNEQFF.

This clonotype showed up just a few times. The genes are TRBV9 and TRBJ2-1; tentatively, D is TRBD1 (5 bases). Deletions cut 0 bases from V and 1 base from J, with 11 bases between. This CDR3 contains 16 residues. Germline V gives CDR1 SGDLS, CDR2 YYNGEE. The CDR3 DNA reads TGTGCCAGCAGCGTAGGGGGCCGAGGATCCTACAATGAGCAGTTCTTC. Its translation is CASSVGGRGSYNEQFF.

This clonotype was counted many times. The DNA of the CDR3 is TGTGCCAGCAGCGAGGACAGGGTGAAGCCCCAGCATTTT. This gives the protein CASSEDRVKPQHF. The chain has TRBV7-9 and TRBJ1-5, with TRBD1 matching over 8 bases. V shed 5 bases, J shed 8 bases, and the junction held 5 bases outside the gene matches. The V gene's germline CDR1 is SEHNR and CDR2 FQNEAQ (reference sequence). This CDR3 region has 13 residues.

CDR3 nucleotide sequence: TGCAGTGCTAAAGCGGAGCCCGAGACCCAGTACTTC. Its translation: CSAKAEPETQYF. The chain carries TRBV20-1 and TRBJ2-5; D may be TRBD2 (5 bases). Looked up from germline, CDR1 is DFQATT and CDR2 is SNEGSKA (reference sequence). V dropped 4 bases and J dropped 5 bases, with 11 bases sitting between them. CDR3 length: 12 residues.

The genes are TRBV4-2 and TRBJ2-7, with 7 bases matching TRBD2. CDR1 LGHNA and CDR2 YNFKEQ come from the germline V gene. The CDR3 is made up of 18 amino acids. J lost 1 base, V lost 0 bases, and 12 bases had no gene match. The CDR3, as DNA: TGTGCCAGCAGCCAAGATATTTCCCAGGAGCGGGGTTCCTACGAGCAGTACTTC. This sequence encodes CASSQDISQERGSYEQYF.

The chain carries TRBV7-9 and TRBJ2-1; TRBD2 matches at 9 bases. Germline V gene lookup returns CDR1 SEHNR and CDR2 FQNEAQ (reference sequence). The CDR3 has 17 residues. After removal of 1 base from V and 8 bases from J, the junction contained 12 bases not matched to a gene. This CDR3 reads CASSLGLAGPLGDEQFF. The CDR3 DNA is TGTGCCAGCAGCTTAGGCCTAGCGGGGCCCCTGGGAGATGAGCAGTTCTTC.

The CDR3 bases are TGTGCCAGCAGCCTCCACGGCGGGAGCTACGAGCAGTACTTC. Translating it yields CASSLHGGSYEQYF. This chain connects TRBV9 to TRBJ2-7, with 7 nucleotides matching TRBD2. Germline V gene data show CDR1 as SGDLS and CDR2 as YYNGEE. Trimming cost V 4 bases and J 3 bases; bases outside gene matches: 7. The CDR3 runs to 14 residues. The whole variable domain, remainder taken from reference TRBV9 and TRBJ2-7, is DSGVTQTPKHLITATGQRVTLRCSPRSGDLSVYWYQQSLDQGLQFLIQYYNGEERAKGNILERFSAQQFPDLHSELNLSSLELGDSALYFCASSLHGGSYEQYFGPGTRLTVT.

The gene calls are TRBV5-1 and TRBJ2-7, with D possibly matching TRBD1 (5 bases). V lost 0 bases to trimming and J lost 2 bases, with 12 bases between them. The CDR3 consists of 15 residues. Germline V gives CDR1 SGHRS, CDR2 YFSETQ. CDR3 sequence reads: CASSLEAGFAYEQYF. In DNA form, the CDR3 reads TGCGCCAGCAGCTTGGAGGCAGGGTTCGCCTACGAGCAGTACTTC.

The chain links TRBV4-3 to TRBJ1-2, with 7 bases identical to TRBD1. The length of the CDR3 is 14 residues. Per germline, CDR1 LGHNA and CDR2 YSLEER. V gave up 4 bases and J gave up 7 bases; unmatched junction bases: 9. As DNA, the CDR3 is TGCGCCAGCAGCCCGACGACAGGGAATACTGGCTACACCTTC. Its protein product is CASSPTTGNTGYTF.

V gene TRBV5-1 combines with J gene TRBJ2-3; D call uncertain. The V gene lost 0 bases and the J gene lost 4 bases, with 6 bases spanning the gap. CDR1 is SGHRS, CDR2 YFSETQ, per germline. The CDR3 is made up of 13 amino acids. The CDR3 bases are TGCGCCAGCAGCTTGGAGGTCTCAGATACGCAGTATTTT. Its translation is CASSLEVSDTQYF.

This clonotype turned up a few times. This chain connects TRBV11-2 to TRBJ2-1; 8 bases match TRBD2. V trimming: 0 bases; J trimming: 6 bases; junction bases outside the gene matches: 4. The germline V gene has CDR1 SGHAT and CDR2 FQNNGV. The CDR3 totals 15 residues. The CDR3 loop is CASSLDYGGANEQFF. The CDR3 nucleotides read TGTGCCAGCAGCTTAGATTACGGGGGGGCCAATGAGCAGTTCTTC.

This clonotype was found a few times. J is TRBJ1-2 and V is TRBV28; TRBD1 matches 7 bases. The CDR3 is 14 residues long. Losses at the gene ends were 5 bases for V and 4 bases for J; bases not matched to a gene: 7. Germline V gives CDR1 MDHEN, CDR2 SYDVKM. CDR3 bases: TGTGCCAGCAGTCCACCTGGACAGGCCTATGGCTACACCTTC. Translated: CASSPPGQAYGYTF.

This clonotype occurred a few times. Written as DNA, the CDR3 is TGCAGTGCTAGTGAACAGGCCTACGAGCAGTACTTC. Translating it yields CSASEQAYEQYF. The chain joins TRBV20-1 to TRBJ2-7; D might be TRBD1 (5 bases). Trimming took 3 bases from V and 2 from J, leaving 8 bases between them. This CDR3 has 12 residues. The germline CDR1 and CDR2 sequences are DFQATT and SNEGSKA (reference sequence).

This clonotype occurred many times. The chain has TRBV6-2 or TRBV6-3 and TRBJ2-1; TRBD2 agrees at 7 bases. The CDR3 extends over 13 amino acids. The germline CDR1 and CDR2 sequences are MNHEY and SVGEGT. V was clipped by 11 bases and J by 6 bases; unmatched bases: 10. CDR3 protein: CAYWREFCNEQFF. In DNA form, the CDR3 reads TGTGCCTACTGGCGGGAGTTCTGCAATGAGCAGTTCTTC.

This clonotype was observed a few times. The J gene is TRBJ2-5, the V gene TRBV28, with 8 bases aligning to TRBD2. The V and J ends lost 9 bases and 2 bases, in that order; junction bases with no gene match: 17. Per germline, CDR1 MDHEN and CDR2 SYDVKM. The CDR3 spans 17 residues. For the CDR3, the DNA is TGTGCCAGGCATTTGGCTAGCGGGTTCCTTGATCAAGAGACCCAGTACTTC. This translates into CARHLASGFLDQETQYF.

The chain links TRBV20-1 to TRBJ1-2, with D perhaps matching TRBD1 (5 bases). Trimming removed 0 bases at V and 2 bases at J, with 16 bases between. The CDR3 runs 16 residues. The germline V gene has CDR1 DFQATT and CDR2 SNEGSKA (reference sequence). The CDR3 spells CSAREIGGKGNYGYTF. In nucleotides, the CDR3 is TGCAGTGCTAGAGAGATTGGGGGGAAAGGGAACTATGGCTACACCTTC.

This clonotype showed up just a few times. The chain uses TRBV20-1 and TRBJ2-7, with D possibly TRBD1 on 5 matching bases. This CDR3 comprises 14 residues. Per the germline V gene, CDR1 is DFQATT and CDR2 is SNEGSKA (reference sequence). V was trimmed by 0 bases and J by 3 bases, leaving 12 bases between them. The CDR3 nucleotides read TGCAGTGCTAGAGATGGGGCAAGGGACTACGAGCAGTACTTC. As protein: CSARDGARDYEQYF.

In this sample, this clonotype turned up a few times. V and J are TRBV5-5 and TRBJ1-4; D not certain. V shed 4 bases and J shed 1 base, with 11 bases lying between them. The CDR3 has 15 residues. The germline V gene encodes CDR1 SGHKS and CDR2 YYEKEE (reference sequence). The CDR3 DNA reads TGTGCCAGCAGCCGATTTGGAGGAACTAATGAAAAACTGTTTTTT. Its protein is CASSRFGGTNEKLFF.

This clonotype came up a few times. This chain uses TRBV10-3 with TRBJ2-7; D possibly uses TRBD1 or TRBD2 (5 bases each). The CDR3 loop spans 14 amino acids. Trimming took 2 bases from V and 7 from J, leaving 15 bases between them. The V gene's germline CDR1 is ENHRY and CDR2 SYGVKD. CDR3 in amino acids: CAISETQGVREQYF. The CDR3 bases are TGTGCCATCAGTGAGACTCAGGGAGTACGGGAGCAGTACTTC.

In DNA form, the CDR3 reads TGTGCCAGCAGTTCAGGGGTGGGCGATGAGCAGTTCTTC. Translation: CASSSGVGDEQFF. The chain carries TRBV7-9 and TRBJ2-1; TRBD1 is a possible D gene (6 bases). The germline gives CDR1 SEHNR, CDR2 FQNEAQ (reference sequence). CDR3 size: 13 residues. Trimming stripped 6 bases from V and 8 bases from J, with 14 bases between. The complete variable domain, with remaining parts taken from reference TRBV7-9 and TRBJ2-1, reads DTGVSQNPRHKITKRGQNVTFRCDPISEHNRLYWYRQTLGQGPEFLTYFQNEAQLEKSRLLSDRFSAERPKGSFSTLEIQRTEQGDSAMYLCASSSGVGDEQFFGPGTRLTVL.

The chain is built from TRBV7-9 and TRBJ2-1, with a weak D call TRBD2 (5 bases). The CDR3 has 14 amino acids. The V and J ends lost 0 bases and 16 bases respectively, with 19 bases between them. Germline lookup yields CDR1 SEHNR and CDR2 FQNEAQ (reference sequence). The CDR3 DNA is TGTGCCAGCAGCTTAGCCAGTGGGCCTGGGAGAGCCTTCTTC. Amino acid sequence: CASSLASGPGRAFF.

V is TRBV5-1 and J is TRBJ2-7, with TRBD1 matching over 8 bases. This CDR3 spans 15 amino acids. The germline gives CDR1 SGHRS, CDR2 YFSETQ. The ends lost 4 bases at V and 2 bases at J; junction bases unmatched: 8. The CDR3 protein is CASSGLTGATYEQYF. For the CDR3, the DNA is TGCGCCAGCAGCGGCTTGACAGGGGCGACCTACGAGCAGTACTTC. Supplemented by reference TRBV5-1 and TRBJ2-7, the full variable domain reads KAGVTQTPRYLIKTRGQQVTLSCSPISGHRSVSWYQQTPGQGLQFLFEYFSETQRNKGNFPGRFSGRQFSNSRSEMNVSTLELGDSALYLCASSGLTGATYEQYFGPGTRLTVT.

The chain recombines TRBV7-8 with TRBJ2-7; D is uncertain. The CDR3 has 17 residues. V lost 1 base and J 4 bases, leaving 20 bases between the germline ends. Germline V gene lookup returns CDR1 SGHVS and CDR2 FQNEAQ. The DNA for the CDR3 is TGTGCCAGCAGCTTAGGGCTTGCGGCGGACCGGCCTTACGAGCAGTACTTC. Translated: CASSLGLAADRPYEQYF.